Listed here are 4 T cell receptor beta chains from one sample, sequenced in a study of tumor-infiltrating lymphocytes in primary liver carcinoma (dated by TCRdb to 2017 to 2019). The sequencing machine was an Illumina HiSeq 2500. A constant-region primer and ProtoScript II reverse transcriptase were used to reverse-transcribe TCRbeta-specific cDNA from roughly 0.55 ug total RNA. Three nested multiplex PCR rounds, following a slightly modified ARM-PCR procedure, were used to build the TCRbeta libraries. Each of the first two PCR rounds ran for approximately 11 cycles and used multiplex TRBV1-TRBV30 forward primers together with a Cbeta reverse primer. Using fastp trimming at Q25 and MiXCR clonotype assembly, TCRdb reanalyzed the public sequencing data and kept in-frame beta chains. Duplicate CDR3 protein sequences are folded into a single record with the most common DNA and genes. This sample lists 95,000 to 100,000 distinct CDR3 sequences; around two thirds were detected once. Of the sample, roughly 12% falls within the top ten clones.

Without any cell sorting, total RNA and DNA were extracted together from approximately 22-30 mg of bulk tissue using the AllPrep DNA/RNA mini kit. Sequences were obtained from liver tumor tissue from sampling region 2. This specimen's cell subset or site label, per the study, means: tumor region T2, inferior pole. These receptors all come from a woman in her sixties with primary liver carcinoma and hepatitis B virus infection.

CDR3 bases: TGTGCCAGCAGTTTGGGGGGCATGAGCAATCAGCCCCAGCATTTT. As protein: CASSLGGMSNQPQHF. V and J are TRBV28 and TRBJ1-5, with TRBD1 as a possible D gene (6 bases). Germline V CDR1 and CDR2: MDHEN, SYDVKM. V was shortened by 3 bases and J by 1 base, with 10 bases between the two germline ends. CDR3 length: 15 amino acids.

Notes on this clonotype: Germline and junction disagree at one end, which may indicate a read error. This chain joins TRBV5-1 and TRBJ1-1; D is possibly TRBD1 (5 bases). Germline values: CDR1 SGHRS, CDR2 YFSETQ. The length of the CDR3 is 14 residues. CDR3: CASSLDSKDTEVFF. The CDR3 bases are TGCGCCAGCAGCTTGGACTCGAAGGACACTGAAGTTTTCTTT.

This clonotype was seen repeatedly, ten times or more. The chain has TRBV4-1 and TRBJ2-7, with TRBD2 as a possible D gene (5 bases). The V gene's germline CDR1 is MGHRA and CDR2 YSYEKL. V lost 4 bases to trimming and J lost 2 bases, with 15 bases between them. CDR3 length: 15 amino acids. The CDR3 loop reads CASSRENSPTYEQYF. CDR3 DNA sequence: TGCGCCAGCAGCCGGGAGAACAGCCCAACCTACGAGCAGTACTTC.

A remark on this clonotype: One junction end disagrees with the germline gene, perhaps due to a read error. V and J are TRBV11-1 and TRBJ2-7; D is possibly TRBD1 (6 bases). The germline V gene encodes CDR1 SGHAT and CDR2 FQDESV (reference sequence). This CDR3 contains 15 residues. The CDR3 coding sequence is TGTGCCAGCAGCCCTCGGACAGCACAACTACGCGAGCAGTACTTT. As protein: CASSPRTAQLREQYF.